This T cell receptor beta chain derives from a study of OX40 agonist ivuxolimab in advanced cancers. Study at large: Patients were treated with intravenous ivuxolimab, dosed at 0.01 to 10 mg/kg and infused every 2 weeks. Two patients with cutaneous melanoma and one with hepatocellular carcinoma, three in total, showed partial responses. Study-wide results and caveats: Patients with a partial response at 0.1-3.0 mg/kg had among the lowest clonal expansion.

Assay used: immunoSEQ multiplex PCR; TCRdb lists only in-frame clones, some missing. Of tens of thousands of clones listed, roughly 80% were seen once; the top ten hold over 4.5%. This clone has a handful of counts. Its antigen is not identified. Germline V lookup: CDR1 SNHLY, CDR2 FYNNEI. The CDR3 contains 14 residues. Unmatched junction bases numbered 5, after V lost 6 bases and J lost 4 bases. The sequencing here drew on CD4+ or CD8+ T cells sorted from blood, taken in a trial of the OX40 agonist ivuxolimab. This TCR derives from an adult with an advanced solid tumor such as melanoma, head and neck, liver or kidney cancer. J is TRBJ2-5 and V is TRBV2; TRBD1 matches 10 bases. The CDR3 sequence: CASRMGQGIETQYF. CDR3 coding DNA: TGTGCCAGCAGGATGGGACAGGGGATAGAGACCCAGTACTTC.